This TCR beta chain was profiled in a study of blood T cell repertoires in COVID-19. TCRdb's copy holds only in-frame clones and misses some; the assay was immunoSEQ multiplex PCR. This sample has around 110,000 clones, with roughly nine tenths found just once. CDR1 and CDR2 from the germline V gene are SGHRS and YFSETQ. The V and J ends lost 4 bases and 10 bases, in that order; junction bases with no gene match: 10. CDR3 length equals 16 residues. This chain uses TRBV5-1 with TRBJ1-6; 11 positions match TRBD1. This receptor was obtained from a human donor with active COVID-19. The donor label of this sample is uncertain. The sequenced sample consisted of peripheral blood. The CDR3 bases are TGCGCCAGCAGCACCGCCGGGACAGGGGGACAGTCACCCCTCCACTTT. This encodes CASSTAGTGGQSPLHF. The full variable domain, in which reference TRBV5-1 and TRBJ1-6 provide the parts outside the CDR3, is KAGVTQTPRYLIKTRGQQVTLSCSPISGHRSVSWYQQTPGQGLQFLFEYFSETQRNKGNFPGRFSGRQFSNSRSEMNVSTLELGDSALYLCASSTAGTGGQSPLHFGNGTRLTVT.